Sequencing of this TCR beta chain was carried out in a study of CD8+ T cells in alopecia areata (dated by TCRdb to 2016 to 2018). For the study in its entirety: Treated patients were enrolled in an open-label pilot trial of oral tofacitinib, 5 to 10 mg twice daily, for moderate-to-severe alopecia areata. Tofacitinib was given for 6 to 18 months, followed by 6 months of follow-up off drug to assess delayed response and recurrence. Disease severity in treated patients was measured with the SALT score, which quantifies the percentage of affected scalp surface area. To study T cell clonal expansion in alopecia areata, the researchers applied high-throughput TCRbeta sequencing to both the C3H/HeJ mouse model and human patients. On the human side, TCRbeta sequencing was run on scalp tissue and on sorted CD4+ and CD8+ peripheral blood T cells from healthy controls and from alopecia areata patients with either patchy or totalis/universalis disease. Tofacitinib-treated patients had biopsies at baseline and at 4 and 24 weeks of treatment, with a later scalp biopsy in several patients. Scalp clonality was compared across normal scalp (n=4), patchy alopecia areata scalp (n=8), and alopecia totalis/universalis scalp (n=8). RNA came from the PAXgene miRNA kit for fixed scalp, the miRNeasy kit for PBMCs, and the RNeasy kit for mouse skin. Amplification of TCRbeta CDR3 regions was done by immunoSEQ multiplex PCR using 35 Vbeta forward primers and 13 Jbeta reverse primers.

The sample's time point label, in plain terms: less than 25 weeks on oral tofacitinib. The meaning of the sample's treatment or condition label: oral pan-JAK inhibitor, 5-10 mg twice daily. Peripheral blood and lesional scalp punch biopsies were obtained from patients with alopecia areata. PBMCs were separated by density centrifugation and stained for CD3, CD4 and CD8, after which CD4+ and CD8+ T cells were sorted on a FACSAria. As for this clone: Its antigen is unknown. Base quality data are lacking; no much larger clone is found one base away.

The library was built by means of the immunoSEQ multiplex PCR assay. RNA was extracted from all samples and reverse transcribed into cDNA as template for TCR sequencing. SuperScript III was used for first-strand cDNA synthesis, primed with a 2:1 mix of oligo-dT and random hexamers. A synthetic immune receptor repertoire was used to assess amplification bias, and residual bias was removed computationally. The original pipeline was this. Raw reads were preprocessed for error removal, and CDR3 was defined according to IMGT conventions as running from the conserved cysteine to phenylalanine. Clonality was computed by normalizing Shannon entropy by log2 of the number of productive unique TCRs and subtracting the result from 1. Scalp TCRbeta sequences were cross-referenced with sorted blood CD4 and CD8 repertoires so that the CD4 or CD8 identity of scalp clones could be inferred. The source is immuneACCESS, and TCRdb retained only in-frame sequences with V and J called. Part of the clones is not carried over; for the studies checked, unresolved V genes explain less than half of this, and the remainder is unexplained. V, J and clone size are taken as reported in that table, and D and trimming were inferred from the DNA itself. The sample includes 80,000 or so clones, with around 67% observed a single time. The top ten hold about a quarter of the sample.

General study outcomes and caveats: Because the treated cohort was small and had just a single nonresponder, larger studies are needed to establish links between baseline CD8+ expansion and response. With tofacitinib, both scalp clonality and the number of expanded CD8+ clones among the top 100 scalp clones went down significantly. Compared with normal scalp, lesional scalp had higher clonality and more expanded CD8+ clones, particularly in alopecia totalis/universalis, a pattern that suggests antigenic drive. Many expanded lesional clones were found to persist in scalp and blood during tofacitinib treatment, and relapse after treatment cessation may be partly explained by this persistence. Unlike mouse skin, where gammadelta T cells dominate, normal human skin contains resident alphabeta T cells that get sequenced too, which complicates analysis of the scalp TCR repertoire. Shared TCR sequences between patients were less evident than in mice, which may be partly attributable to HLA diversity in the patient population.

The sequencing here drew on CD8+ T cells sorted from blood, taken at week 24, from a patient treated with tofacitinib. This TCR came from a human donor with alopecia areata.

In nucleotides, the sequence is TGTGCCAGCAGCTTAACGAGCGGGGGGCACACAGATACGCAGTATTTT. Translated, this gives CASSLTSGGHTDTQYF. In this chain, TRBV7-2 is recombined with TRBJ2-3, and TRBD2 matches 9 of the central bases. Compared with germline, V lacks 2 bases and J lacks 2 bases; bases without a gene match: 5. Reading from cysteine to phenylalanine, the CDR3 counts 16 amino acids. Just the 48-base CDR3 DNA is kept, in frame starting at base 1. The germline V gene encodes CDR1 SGHTA and CDR2 FQGNSA.